This record covers a single T cell receptor (beta chain). The data stem from a study of CD8 T cells in Susac syndrome. Random hexamers primed reverse transcription of about 0.45 to 1 ug RNA. TCRdb used MiXCR to reprocess the immunoSEQ multiplex PCR reads, holding one entry per CDR3 protein. This table has 120,000 or so distinct CDR3 sequences, just under 95% appearing once. V lost 3 bases and J 4 bases, leaving 18 bases between the germline ends. CDR1 and CDR2 from the germline V gene are SQVTM and ANQGSEA. CDR3 length equals 15 residues. From blood CD8+ and CD4+ T cells, the TCR beta chain was sequenced.

Specimen: CD8+ T cells from PBMCs. This chain uses TRBV29-1 with TRBJ1-2; D is possibly TRBD1 (5 bases). The sequence derives from a human donor with Susac syndrome. The CDR3 nucleotides read TGCAGCGTTGACGGGGGATATGACTCCCTCTATGGCTACACCTTC. Its protein product is CSVDGGYDSLYGYTF.